This is a list of T cell receptor beta chains from one sample in a study of T-cell reconstitution after alpha-beta-depleted transplantation in children. TCRdb itself ran the PCR reads through MiXCR, one entry per CDR3 protein. The data show about 310,000 distinct CDR3 sequences, with around 20% seen just once and roughly 9.8% held by the top ten. This specimen consisted of PBMCs, mostly from graft donor cells, obtained 180 days after TCRalphabeta/CD19-depleted stem cell transplant. These receptors originate from a male patient aged 5 to 17 who had a stem cell transplant for acute lymphoblastic leukemia, so the T cells may come from the graft donor. Both conserved end residues are part of each CDR3. D genes are given only for firm matches. Clone size is shown for a subset of rows, as once, few, many or a class of expanded clone.

CDR3 length | J gene | V gene | clone size | D gene | CDR3 DNA | CDR3 protein
13 | TRBJ2-1 | TRBV12-3/TRBV12-4 | few | . | TGTGCCAGCACAGTAGAAGTGGCGGGGGAGCAGTTCTTC | CASTVEVAGEQFF
17 | TRBJ2-2 | TRBV5-5 | few | . | TGTGCCAGCAGCCTGCTTCTCGGGGCAGCGAACACCGGGGAGCTGTTTTTT | CASSLLLGAANTGELFF
13 | TRBJ2-7 | TRBV27 | . | . | TGTGCCAGCCGTAGCCCAGGAAAGGGCGAGCAGTACTTC | CASRSPGKGEQYF
14 | TRBJ2-7 | TRBV5-1 | . | . | TGCGCCAGCAGCCCCGGACAGCCCGAGAGGGAGCAGTACTTC | CASSPGQPEREQYF
13 | TRBJ2-7 | TRBV6-5 | . | . | TGTGCCAGCAGTTACTGGAGGGGATACGAGCAGTACTTC | CASSYWRGYEQYF
14 | TRBJ1-5 | TRBV4-1 | many | . | TGCGCCAGCAGCCCAAGGGGCGGCAATCAGCCCCAGCATTTT | CASSPRGGNQPQHF
14 | TRBJ2-7 | TRBV2 | . | . | TGTGCCAGCAGTGAACCGGGACACACCTACGAGCAGTACTTC | CASSEPGHTYEQYF
17 | TRBJ2-5 | TRBV11-2 | few | TRBD2 | TGTGCCAGCAGCTTGGGGGGAGGGGATATGGGTAGCGAGACCCAGTACTTC | CASSLGGGDMGSETQYF
12 | TRBJ2-7 | TRBV28 | . | . | TGTGCCAGCAGTTCAGTACCCTACGAGCAGTACTTC | CASSSVPYEQYF
15 | TRBJ2-2 | TRBV5-1 | . | . | TGCGCCAGCAGCTTGGCCACCGGGACTCTCCGGGAGCTGTTTTTT | CASSLATGTLRELFF
17 | TRBJ2-5 | TRBV20-1 | . | . | TGCAGGGACCATGAACGTTTTTTGGGAGACGATAGGGAGACCCAGTACTTC | CRDHERFLGDDRETQYF
14 | TRBJ2-7 | TRBV15 | many | . | TGTGCCACCAGCAGAGGAGGGTTTTCCTACGAGCAGTACTTC | CATSRGGFSYEQYF
13 | TRBJ2-5 | TRBV18 | once | . | TGTGCCAGCTCACCGAACAGGGAAGAGACCCAGTACTTC | CASSPNREETQYF
15 | TRBJ1-2 | TRBV13 | . | TRBD1 | TGTGCCAGCAGCTTTGACAGGGCAGGGTTCGGTGGCTACACCTTC | CASSFDRAGFGGYTF
13 | TRBJ2-7 | TRBV20-1 | . | TRBD2 | TGCAGTGCCAGAACTAGCGGGAGCTTCGAGCAGTACTTC | CSARTSGSFEQYF
12 | TRBJ2-7 | TRBV2 | few | . | TGTGCCAGTAGTGCCTGGGTCTACGAGCAGTACTTC | CASSAWVYEQYF
13 | TRBJ1-1 | TRBV25-1 | few | . | TGTGCCAGCCGCGGGAGCCGGAACACTGAAGCTTTCTTT | CASRGSRNTEAFF
17 | TRBJ2-7 | TRBV11-3 | . | TRBD2 | TGTGCCAGCAGCTTGGGACTAGCGGGAGAGAGCCCCGAAGAGCAGTACTTC | CASSLGLAGESPEEQYF
14 | TRBJ2-1 | TRBV24-1 | few | . | TGTGCCACCAGGGCGGGATCCTCCTACAATGAGCAGTTCTTC | CATRAGSSYNEQFF
15 | TRBJ2-5 | TRBV7-7 | . | . | TGTGCCAGCAGCCACACGGCCAGAGGGCAAGAGACCCAGTACTTC | CASSHTARGQETQYF
15 | TRBJ2-7 | TRBV5-1 | few | TRBD2 | TGCGCCAGCAGCTTGGACCTAGCGGGGTTCTACGAGCAGTACTTC | CASSLDLAGFYEQYF
13 | TRBJ2-5 | TRBV20-1 | few | . | TGCAGTGCTAGTGCAGGAATTCAAGAGACCCAGTACTTC | CSASAGIQETQYF
11 | TRBJ2-1 | TRBV7-2 | . | . | TGTGCCAGCAGCCCGGGTATCGGGCAGTTCTTC | CASSPGIGQFF
15 | TRBJ1-5 | TRBV28 | . | . | TGTGCCAGCAGTTTTCTTCAGGGTTTCAATCAGCCCCAGCATTTT | CASSFLQGFNQPQHF
12 | TRBJ2-4 | TRBV5-1 | many | . | TGCGCCAGCAGCCCGGCCGGAAACATTCAGTACTTC | CASSPAGNIQYF
15 | TRBJ2-3 | TRBV5-1 | many | . | TGCGCCAGCAGCTTGGTGCAACGCAGCACAGATACGCAGTATTTT | CASSLVQRSTDTQYF
16 | TRBJ2-1 | TRBV5-5 | . | TRBD2 | TGTGCCAGCAGCCGACTAGCGGGAGCTCGGTACAATGAGCAGTTCTTC | CASSRLAGARYNEQFF
12 | TRBJ1-1 | TRBV7-6 | few | . | TGTGCCAGCAGCTTAATGTGGGGGGAAGCTTTCTTT | CASSLMWGEAFF
16 | TRBJ2-5 | TRBV5-1 | . | TRBD2 | TGCGCCAGCAGCGCCGGGTCTAGCGGGAGTCATGTGACCCAGTACTTC | CASSAGSSGSHVTQYF
15 | TRBJ2-7 | TRBV18 | . | . | TGTGCCAGCTCACCCTCGGTGCTGGGCCTCTACGAGCAGTACTTC | CASSPSVLGLYEQYF
21 | TRBJ2-1 | TRBV7-1 | . | TRBD2 | TGTGCCAGCAGCTCCGTACGGTCCACTAGCGGATACCGGAGCTCCTACAATGAGCAGTTCTTC | CASSSVRSTSGYRSSYNEQFF
14 | TRBJ2-7 | TRBV7-8 | few | . | TGTGCCAGCAGCTGGGACGGTAGCTCCTACGAGCAGTACTTC | CASSWDGSSYEQYF
15 | TRBJ1-3 | TRBV5-1 | . | . | TGCGCCAGCAGCCCGGACAATTACTCTGGAAACACCATATATTTT | CASSPDNYSGNTIYF
15 | TRBJ1-1 | TRBV5-1 | . | . | TGCGCCAGCAGCTTGGAGGGGGGGGCGTCCGCTGAAGCTTTATTT | CASSLEGGASAEALF
10 | TRBJ2-1 | TRBV7-9 | many | . | TGTGCCAGCAGCTCGTATGAGCAGTTCTTC | CASSSYEQFF
12 | TRBJ2-7 | TRBV29-1 | few | TRBD1 | TGCAGCGTTCTTGACAGGGGGGGCGAGCAGTACTTC | CSVLDRGGEQYF
16 | TRBJ2-6 | TRBV7-2 | . | . | TGTGCCAGCAGCTCGATCCCGCACTCTGGGGCCAACGTCCTGACTTTC | CASSSIPHSGANVLTF
14 | TRBJ2-1 | TRBV10-3 | many | . | TGTGCCATCAGTGAAGGAGCCCCTCTCGGTGAGCAGTTCTTC | CAISEGAPLGEQFF
15 | TRBJ2-7 | TRBV3-1 | few | . | TGTGCCAGCAGCCCAAACCCGGGCCCTCGATACGAGCAGTACTTC | CASSPNPGPRYEQYF
15 | TRBJ2-5 | TRBV5-1 | . | . | TGCGCCAGCAGCTTGTGGAAGGGTTTAGGGGAGACCCAGTACTTC | CASSLWKGLGETQYF
14 | TRBJ1-5 | TRBV20-1 | . | . | TGCAGTGCTAGAATTGCCGGGTCAGATCAGCCCCAGCATTTT | CSARIAGSDQPQHF
13 | TRBJ2-7 | TRBV6-6 | . | TRBD2 | TGTGCCAGCAGTCCTAGCGGGAATGCGAAGCAGTACTTC | CASSPSGNAKQYF
16 | TRBJ2-3 | TRBV7-2 | . | TRBD1 | TGTGCCAGCAGCTCCTTTGGACAGGGGGACACAGATACGCAGTATTTT | CASSSFGQGDTDTQYF
15 | TRBJ2-1 | TRBV20-1 | many | . | TGCAGTGCTAGAGTTCCTTCGCGGTCCCCGAATGAGCAGTTCTTC | CSARVPSRSPNEQFF
15 | TRBJ2-1 | TRBV20-1 | . | TRBD2 | TGCAGTGCTATTTCGGTAAGCGGGAGCTACAATGAGCAGTTCTTC | CSAISVSGSYNEQFF
14 | TRBJ2-7 | TRBV12-3/TRBV12-4 | . | . | TGTGCCAGCAGCCAGGGACTTTTTGCCTACGAGCAGTACTTC | CASSQGLFAYEQYF
14 | TRBJ2-7 | TRBV15 | . | TRBD2 | TGTGCCACCAGCCCGGGACTACCCACCTACGAGCAGTACTTC | CATSPGLPTYEQYF
15 | TRBJ2-7 | TRBV4-1 | . | . | TGCGCCAGCAGCGTTGATGGGTTTGGCGGCTACGAGCAGTACTTC | CASSVDGFGGYEQYF
16 | TRBJ2-3 | TRBV20-1 | . | TRBD2 | TGCAGTGCTAGAGATAGAACGGGAGGGCCGACAGATACGCAGTATTTT | CSARDRTGGPTDTQYF
17 | TRBJ2-2 | TRBV4-1 | . | . | TGCGCCAGCAGCCAAGGAGGTACAGGGCTGTGGACCGGGGAGCTGTTTTTT | CASSQGGTGLWTGELFF
15 | TRBJ2-7 | TRBV28 | few | TRBD2 | TGTGCCAGCAGTTTTAGGGGACTAAACAACTACGAGCAGTACTTC | CASSFRGLNNYEQYF
16 | TRBJ2-2 | TRBV7-9 | . | . | TGTGCCAGCAGCCGACCCTTAGGTCCATACACCGGGGAGCTGTTTTTT | CASSRPLGPYTGELFF
16 | TRBJ2-7 | TRBV7-9 | . | TRBD2 | TGTGCCAGCAGCTTTCCCGTGACTAGCGGTCCCTACGAGCAGTACTTC | CASSFPVTSGPYEQYF
14 | TRBJ2-7 | TRBV4-2 | few | . | TGTGCCAGCAGCCAAGTTTCGGAATCCTACGAGCAGTACTTC | CASSQVSESYEQYF